This TCR beta chain is from a study of blood T cell repertoires in COVID-19. On the study more broadly: Acute and convalescent COVID-19 samples came from the United States, Italy and Spain.

This clone was seen only a few times. Sequencing was performed with immunoSEQ multiplex PCR; in TCRdb, only in-frame clones are kept and a portion is missing. The table has around 80,000 clones, around four fifths seen once. The CDR3 is made up of 16 amino acids. V lost 2 bases to trimming and J lost 4 bases, with 18 bases between them. Germline CDR1 is WNHNN and CDR2 is SYGVQD (reference sequence). The receptor was derived from a human donor in a cohort sampled during active COVID-19. V gene TRBV10-1 combines with J gene TRBJ2-7; no definite D call. Sample: peripheral blood. CDR3 nucleotides: TGCGCCAGCAGTGAGCCCTACGTCGTACTCCTATACGAGCAGTACTTC. Its translation is CASSEPYVVLLYEQYF.